This TCR beta chain was profiled in a study of vaccination and CD4 T cells after COVID-19. At the level of the study: Each participant underwent a two-dose regimen of either the BNT162b2 or the mRNA-1273 vaccine. The interval from dose two to post-vaccine sampling had a median of around 79 days, and it ranged from 14 to 241. Post-COVID sampling occurred a median around 97 days after diagnosis (range 35 to 161).

TCRdb used MiXCR to reprocess the PCR reads, holding one entry per CDR3 protein. Here the sample spans 15,000 to 25,000 distinct CDR3 sequences, roughly 60% being singletons. V lost 5 bases to trimming and J lost 13 bases, with 11 bases between them. Germline V CDR1 and CDR2: SEHNR, FQNEAQ (reference sequence). This CDR3 spans 11 amino acids. The receptor comes from a human donor who had recovered from COVID-19. Source: CD4+ T cells from blood, taken after SARS-CoV-2 vaccination. This chain joins TRBV7-9 and TRBJ2-2; D is uncertain. DNA of the CDR3: TGTGCCAGCAGCCTGACACGCGGGCTGTTTTTT. It is translated as CASSLTRGLFF.